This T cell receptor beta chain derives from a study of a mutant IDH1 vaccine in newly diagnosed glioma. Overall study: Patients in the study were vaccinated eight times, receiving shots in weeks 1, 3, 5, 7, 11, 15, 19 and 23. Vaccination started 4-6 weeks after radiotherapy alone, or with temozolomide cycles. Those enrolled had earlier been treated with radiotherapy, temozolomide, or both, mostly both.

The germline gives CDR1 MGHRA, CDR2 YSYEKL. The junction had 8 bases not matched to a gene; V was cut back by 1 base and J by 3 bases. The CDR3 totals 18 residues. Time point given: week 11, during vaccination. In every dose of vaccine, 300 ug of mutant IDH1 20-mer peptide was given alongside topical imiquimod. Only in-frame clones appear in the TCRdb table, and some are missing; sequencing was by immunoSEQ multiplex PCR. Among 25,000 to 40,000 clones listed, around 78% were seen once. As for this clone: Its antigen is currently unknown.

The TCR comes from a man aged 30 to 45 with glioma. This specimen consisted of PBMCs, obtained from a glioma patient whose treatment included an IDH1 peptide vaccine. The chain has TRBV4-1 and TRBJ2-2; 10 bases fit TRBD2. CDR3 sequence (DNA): TGCGCCAGCAGCCAAGCGAGCGGGAGGGCCGACCACACCGGGGAGCTGTTTTTT. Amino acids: CASSQASGRADHTGELFF.